Listed below are T cell receptor beta chains from one sample, sequenced in a study of graft-versus-host responses after intestinal transplantation. Their specific antigens are unknown. Assay: immunoSEQ multiplex PCR; the TCRdb copy retains only in-frame clones and omits some. The profile shows 70,000 to 95,000 clones, about nine tenths of them singletons. The sample in question was unstimulated CD4+ T cells sorted from spleen or lymph node cells, obtained before intestinal transplant. Receptors originate from a human donor who received an intestinal transplant. Both conserved end residues are part of each CDR3. A D gene is named only where the DNA matches it firmly. Not all rows give a size; the values are once, few, many and, for expanded clones, a class.

size	D	J	V	DNA	CDR3
.	.	TRBJ2-7	TRBV6-5	TGTGCCAGCAGTCCCCACGGAGACAGACTCTACGAGCAGTACTTC	CASSPHGDRLYEQYF
.	.	TRBJ2-7	TRBV4-1	TGCGCCAGCAGCCAAGATACGGGGGTCAGGTACGAGCAGTACTTC	CASSQDTGVRYEQYF
.	.	TRBJ1-1	TRBV10-2	TGCGCCAGCAGGACACAGGGGAACACTGAAGCTTTCTTT	CASRTQGNTEAFF
.	.	TRBJ2-5	TRBV6-6	TGTGCCAGCAGCCCGCGGGGGCCCCAAGAGACCCAGTACTTC	CASSPRGPQETQYF
.	.	TRBJ2-7	TRBV4-1	TGCGCCAGCAGCCAAGATCCGGTCTCCTACGAGCAGTACTTC	CASSQDPVSYEQYF
.	TRBD2	TRBJ2-3	TRBV29-1	TGCAGCGTTGCCGGGACTAGCGGTAGCACAGATACGCAGTATTTT	CSVAGTSGSTDTQYF
.	.	TRBJ1-5	TRBV7-2	TGTGCCAGCAGCTCCTCCCCGCTGTCCGGTAGCAATCAGCCCCAGCATTTT	CASSSSPLSGSNQPQHF
.	TRBD1	TRBJ2-2	TRBV2	TGTGCCAGCAGTAGGGACAGGGCCACCGGGGAGCTGTTTTTT	CASSRDRATGELFF
once	TRBD2	TRBJ2-7	TRBV11-2	TGTGCCAGCGAGGCTAGCGGGGGCCCATACGAGCAGTACTTC	CASEASGGPYEQYF
.	TRBD2	TRBJ2-7	TRBV25-1	TGTGCCAGCAGTGGGGCGGGGGGGTTTACCTACGAGCAGTACTTC	CASSGAGGFTYEQYF
.	TRBD2	TRBJ2-3	TRBV19	TGTGCCAGTAGTAACAGCGGGGGTGCGTGGAGCACAGATACGCAGTATTTT	CASSNSGGAWSTDTQYF
.	.	TRBJ1-2	TRBV6-5	TGTGCCAGCAGTCCCGACAGGACCTCCTATGGCTACACCTTC	CASSPDRTSYGYTF
.	.	TRBJ1-3	TRBV18	TGTGCCAGCTCACCACAGCTCTCTGGAAACACCATATATTTT	CASSPQLSGNTIYF
.	TRBD1	TRBJ1-6	TRBV6-1	TGTGCCAGCACCGGGACAGGGGATAGGAATTCACCCCTCCACTTT	CASTGTGDRNSPLHF
.	.	TRBJ2-7	TRBV9	TGTGCCAGCAGCGTAGGGGCAGGGGTGAAGGGCGAGCAGTACTTC	CASSVGAGVKGEQYF
.	TRBD1	TRBJ2-5	TRBV18	TGTGCCAGCTCACATGGGACAGCCGGCTCGGAGACCCAGTACTTC	CASSHGTAGSETQYF
.	TRBD2	TRBJ2-1	TRBV7-3	TGTGCCAGCAGCCCAACATCCGGGACTAGCGGGCGGGGGAATGAGCAGTTCTTC	CASSPTSGTSGRGNEQFF
.	.	TRBJ1-4	TRBV10-3	TGTGCCATCAGTGAGTCGCGGGGGTTGGGGGAAAAACTGTTTTTT	CAISESRGLGEKLFF
.	.	TRBJ1-2	TRBV5-1	TGCGCCAGCGACCTTGAGGGCCGAGGGGGCTACACCTTC	CASDLEGRGGYTF
.	.	TRBJ1-5	TRBV5-1	TGCGCCAGCAGCCCCGGTACCGATCAGCCCCAGCATTTT	CASSPGTDQPQHF
few	TRBD1	TRBJ1-6	TRBV25-1	TGTGCCAGCAGTGAAGAGACAGGGGGCAGTTCACCCCTCCACTTT	CASSEETGGSSPLHF
.	TRBD1	TRBJ2-5	TRBV5-1	TGCGCCAGCAGCTTGGTGCCGGGGACAGAAGAGACCCAGTACTTC	CASSLVPGTEETQYF
once	.	TRBJ1-1	TRBV6-1	TGTGCCAGCAGTGAAGAATCGGGAGCAGAAGCTTTCTTT	CASSEESGAEAFF
.	TRBD2	TRBJ2-3	TRBV7-9	TGTGCCAGCAGCCCACAGACTAGCCCAGATACGCAGTATTTT	CASSPQTSPDTQYF
.	.	TRBJ1-1	TRBV11-2	TGTGCCAGCAGCTTAACTCGCGGCACTGAAGCTTTCTTT	CASSLTRGTEAFF
.	.	TRBJ2-1	TRBV6-5	TGTGCCAGCACACAGGGCGATGAGCAGTTCTTC	CASTQGDEQFF
.	.	TRBJ2-5	TRBV5-4	TGTGCCAGCACCGACAAACCCCTATCAGCCCAAGAGACCCAGTACTTC	CASTDKPLSAQETQYF
.	.	TRBJ1-2	TRBV11-2	TGTGCCAGCAGCCTAACCTCCGGTGTCGGCTACACCTTC	CASSLTSGVGYTF